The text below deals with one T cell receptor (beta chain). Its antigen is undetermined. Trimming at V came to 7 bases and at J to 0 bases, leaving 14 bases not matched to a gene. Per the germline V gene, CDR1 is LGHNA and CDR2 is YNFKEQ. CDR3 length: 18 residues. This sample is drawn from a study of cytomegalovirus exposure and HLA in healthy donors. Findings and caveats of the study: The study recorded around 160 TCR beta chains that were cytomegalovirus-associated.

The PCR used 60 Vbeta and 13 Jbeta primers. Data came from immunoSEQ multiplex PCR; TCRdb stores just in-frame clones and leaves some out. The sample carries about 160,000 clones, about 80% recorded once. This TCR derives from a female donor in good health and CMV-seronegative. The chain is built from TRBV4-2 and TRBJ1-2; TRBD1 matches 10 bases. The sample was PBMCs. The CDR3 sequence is CASNLDGTGALANYGYTF. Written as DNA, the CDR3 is TGTGCCAGCAACTTAGACGGGACAGGGGCCCTGGCTAACTATGGCTACACCTTC.